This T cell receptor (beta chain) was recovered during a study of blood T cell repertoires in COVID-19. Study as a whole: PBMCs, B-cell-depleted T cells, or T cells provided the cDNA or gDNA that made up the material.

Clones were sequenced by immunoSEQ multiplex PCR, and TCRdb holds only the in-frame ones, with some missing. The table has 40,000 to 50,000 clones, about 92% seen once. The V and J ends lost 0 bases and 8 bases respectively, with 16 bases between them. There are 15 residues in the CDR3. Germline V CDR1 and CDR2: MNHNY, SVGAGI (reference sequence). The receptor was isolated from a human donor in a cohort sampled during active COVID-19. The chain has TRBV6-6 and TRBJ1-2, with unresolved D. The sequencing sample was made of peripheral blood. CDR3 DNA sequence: TGTGCCAGCAGTTACTCGCTGGCGCCACTATCCGGCTACACCTTC. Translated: CASSYSLAPLSGYTF.